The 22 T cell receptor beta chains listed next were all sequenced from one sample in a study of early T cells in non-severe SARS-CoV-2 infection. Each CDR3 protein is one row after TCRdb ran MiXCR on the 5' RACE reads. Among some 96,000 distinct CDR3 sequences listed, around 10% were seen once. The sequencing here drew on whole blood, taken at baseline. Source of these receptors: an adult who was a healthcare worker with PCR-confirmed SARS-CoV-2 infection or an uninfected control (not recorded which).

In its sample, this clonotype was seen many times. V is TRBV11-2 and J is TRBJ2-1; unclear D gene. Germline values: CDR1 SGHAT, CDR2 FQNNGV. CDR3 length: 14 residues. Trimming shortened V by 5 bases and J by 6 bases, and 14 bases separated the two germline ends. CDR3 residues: CASSTTVKPNEQFF. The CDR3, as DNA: TGTGCCAGCAGCACCACGGTTAAACCCAATGAGCAGTTCTTC. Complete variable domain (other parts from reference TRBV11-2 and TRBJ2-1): EAGVAQSPRYKIIEKRQSVAFWCNPISGHATLYWYQQILGQGPKLLIQFQNNGVVDDSQLPKDRFSAERLKGVDSTLKIQPAKLEDSAVYLCASSTTVKPNEQFFGPGTRLTVL.

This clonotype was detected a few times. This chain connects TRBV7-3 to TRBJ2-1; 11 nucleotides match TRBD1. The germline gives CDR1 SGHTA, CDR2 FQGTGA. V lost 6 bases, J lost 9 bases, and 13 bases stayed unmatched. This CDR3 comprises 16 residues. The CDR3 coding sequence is TGTGCCAGCAGTCACGCCGGGACAGGGGGACGGGGTGAGCAGTTCTTC. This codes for CASSHAGTGGRGEQFF.

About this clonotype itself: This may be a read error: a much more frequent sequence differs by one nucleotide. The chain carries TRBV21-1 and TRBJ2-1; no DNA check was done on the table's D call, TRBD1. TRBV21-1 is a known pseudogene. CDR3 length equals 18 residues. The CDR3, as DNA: TGTGCCAGCAACTCCCCGGGGGGCTGTGAGGACAGTGACAATGAGCAGTTCTTC. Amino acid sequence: CASNSPGGCEDSDNEQFF.

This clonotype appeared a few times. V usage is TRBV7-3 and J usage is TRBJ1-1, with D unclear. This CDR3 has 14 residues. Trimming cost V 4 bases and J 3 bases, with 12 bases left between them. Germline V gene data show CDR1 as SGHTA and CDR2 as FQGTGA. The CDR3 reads CASSSGRDDTEAFF. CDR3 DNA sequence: TGTGCCAGCAGCTCGGGGAGAGACGACACTGAAGCTTTCTTT. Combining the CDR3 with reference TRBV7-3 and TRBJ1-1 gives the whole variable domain GAGVSQTPSNKVTEKGKYVELRCDPISGHTALYWYRQSLGQGPEFLIYFQGTGAADDSGLPNDRFFAVRPEGSVSTLKIQRTERGDSAVYLCASSSGRDDTEAFFGQGTRLTVV.

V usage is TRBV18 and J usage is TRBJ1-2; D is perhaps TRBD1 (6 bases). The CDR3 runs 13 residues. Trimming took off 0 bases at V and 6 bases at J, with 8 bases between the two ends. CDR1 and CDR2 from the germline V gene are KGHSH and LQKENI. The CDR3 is CASSPPRGNGYTF. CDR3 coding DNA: TGTGCCAGCTCACCACCGAGGGGGAATGGCTACACCTTC.

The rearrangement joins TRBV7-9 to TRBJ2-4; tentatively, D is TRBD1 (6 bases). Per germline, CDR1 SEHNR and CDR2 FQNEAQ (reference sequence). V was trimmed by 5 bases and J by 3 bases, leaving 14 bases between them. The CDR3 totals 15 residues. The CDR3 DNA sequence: TGTGCCAGCAGCCCCTCGACGGACAGCAAAAACATTCAGTACTTC. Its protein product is CASSPSTDSKNIQYF.

Written as DNA, the CDR3 is TGTGCCAGCAGTTACTCGTTTGGGGGCCTAACCGGGGAGCTGTTTTTT. Translated, it gives CASSYSFGGLTGELFF. The gene calls are TRBV6-5 and TRBJ2-2; TRBD1 might be the D (6 bases). Germline values: CDR1 MNHEY, CDR2 SVGAGI. This CDR3 comprises 16 residues. Trimming took 0 bases from V and 5 from J, leaving 13 bases between them.

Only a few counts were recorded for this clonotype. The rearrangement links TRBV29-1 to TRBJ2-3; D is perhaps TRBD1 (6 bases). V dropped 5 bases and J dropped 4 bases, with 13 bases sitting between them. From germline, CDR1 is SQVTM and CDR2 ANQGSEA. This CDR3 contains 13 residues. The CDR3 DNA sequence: TGCAGCGTTACACCTTCAGGGGCAGATACGCAGTATTTT. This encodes CSVTPSGADTQYF.

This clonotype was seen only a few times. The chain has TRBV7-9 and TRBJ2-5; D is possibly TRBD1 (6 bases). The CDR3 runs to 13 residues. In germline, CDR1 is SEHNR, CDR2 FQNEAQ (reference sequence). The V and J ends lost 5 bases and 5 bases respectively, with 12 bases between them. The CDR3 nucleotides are TGTGCCAGCAGCCAGGGGAGCCCGGAGACCCAGTACTTC. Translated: CASSQGSPETQYF.

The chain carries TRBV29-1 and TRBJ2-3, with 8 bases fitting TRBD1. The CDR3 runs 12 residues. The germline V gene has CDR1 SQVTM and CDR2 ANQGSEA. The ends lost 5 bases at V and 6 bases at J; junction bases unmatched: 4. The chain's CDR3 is CSVLDREDTQYF. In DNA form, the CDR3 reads TGCAGCGTTCTGGACAGGGAGGATACGCAGTATTTT.

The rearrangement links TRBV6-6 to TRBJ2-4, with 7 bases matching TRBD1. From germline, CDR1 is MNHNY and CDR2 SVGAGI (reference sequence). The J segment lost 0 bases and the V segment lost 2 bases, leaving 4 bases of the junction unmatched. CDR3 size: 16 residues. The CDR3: CASSYGGQLAKNIQYF. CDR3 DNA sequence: TGTGCCAGCAGTTACGGGGGACAGCTAGCCAAAAACATTCAGTACTTC.

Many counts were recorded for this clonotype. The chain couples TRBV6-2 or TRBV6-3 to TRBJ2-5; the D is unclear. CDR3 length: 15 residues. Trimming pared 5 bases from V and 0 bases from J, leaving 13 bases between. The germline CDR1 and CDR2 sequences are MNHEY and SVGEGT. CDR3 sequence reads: CASSPRMQYQETQYF. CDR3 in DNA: TGTGCCAGCAGTCCCAGGATGCAGTACCAAGAGACCCAGTACTTC.

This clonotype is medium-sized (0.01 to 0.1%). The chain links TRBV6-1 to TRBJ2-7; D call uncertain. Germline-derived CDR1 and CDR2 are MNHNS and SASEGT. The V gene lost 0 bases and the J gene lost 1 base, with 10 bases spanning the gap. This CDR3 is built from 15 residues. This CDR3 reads CASSEADASSYEQYF. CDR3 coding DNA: TGTGCCAGCAGTGAAGCGGACGCCAGTTCCTACGAGCAGTACTTC.

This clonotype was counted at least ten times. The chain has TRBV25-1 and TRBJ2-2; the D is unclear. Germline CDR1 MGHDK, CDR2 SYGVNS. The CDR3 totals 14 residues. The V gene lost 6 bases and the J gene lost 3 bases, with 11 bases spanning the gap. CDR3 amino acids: CASRHRSDTGELFF. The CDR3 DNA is TGTGCCAGCAGGCACAGATCCGACACCGGGGAGCTGTTTTTT.

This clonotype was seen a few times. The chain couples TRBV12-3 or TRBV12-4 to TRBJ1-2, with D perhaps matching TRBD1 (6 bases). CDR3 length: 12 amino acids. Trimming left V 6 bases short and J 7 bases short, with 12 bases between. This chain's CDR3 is CASRLQGGGYTF. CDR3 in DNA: TGTGCCAGCAGGTTACAGGGAGGTGGCTACACCTTC.

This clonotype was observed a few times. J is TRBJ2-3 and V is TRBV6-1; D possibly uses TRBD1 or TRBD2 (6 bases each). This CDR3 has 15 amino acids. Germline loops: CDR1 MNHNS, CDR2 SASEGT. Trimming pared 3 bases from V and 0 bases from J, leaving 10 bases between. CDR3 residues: CASSDGGPSTDTQYF. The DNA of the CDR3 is TGTGCCAGCAGTGATGGGGGGCCTAGCACAGATACGCAGTATTTT.

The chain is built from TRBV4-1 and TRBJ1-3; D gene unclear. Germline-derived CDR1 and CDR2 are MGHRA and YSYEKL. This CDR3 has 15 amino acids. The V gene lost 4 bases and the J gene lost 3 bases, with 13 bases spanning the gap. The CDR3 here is CASSPTRANGNTIYF. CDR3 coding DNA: TGCGCCAGCAGCCCGACCCGGGCAAATGGAAACACCATATATTTT.

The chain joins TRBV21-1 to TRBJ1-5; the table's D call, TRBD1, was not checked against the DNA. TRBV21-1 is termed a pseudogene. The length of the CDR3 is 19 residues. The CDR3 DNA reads TGTGCCAGCAGCAAAGAGAGAGCCCGGAGACAGGGAAGCAATCAGCCCCAGCATTTT. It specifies CASSKERARRQGSNQPQHF.

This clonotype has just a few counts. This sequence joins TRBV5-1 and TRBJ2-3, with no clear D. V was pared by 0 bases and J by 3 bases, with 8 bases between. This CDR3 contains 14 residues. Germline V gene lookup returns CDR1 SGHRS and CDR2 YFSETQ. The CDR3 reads CASSLDAATDTQYF. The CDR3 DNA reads TGCGCCAGCAGCTTGGACGCAGCGACAGATACGCAGTATTTT.

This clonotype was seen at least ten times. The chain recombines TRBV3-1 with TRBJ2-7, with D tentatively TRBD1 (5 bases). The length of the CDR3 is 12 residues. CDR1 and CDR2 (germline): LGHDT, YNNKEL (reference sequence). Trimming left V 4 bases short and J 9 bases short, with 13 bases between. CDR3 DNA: TGTGCCAGCAGCCGGACATCAGCAGTGCAGTACTTC. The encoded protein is CASSRTSAVQYF.

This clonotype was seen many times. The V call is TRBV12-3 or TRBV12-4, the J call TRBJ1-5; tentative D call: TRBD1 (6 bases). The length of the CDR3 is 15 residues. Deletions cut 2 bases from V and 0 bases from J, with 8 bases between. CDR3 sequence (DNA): TGTGCCAGCAGTTTAACAGGGAGTAGCAATCAGCCCCAGCATTTT. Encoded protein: CASSLTGSSNQPQHF.

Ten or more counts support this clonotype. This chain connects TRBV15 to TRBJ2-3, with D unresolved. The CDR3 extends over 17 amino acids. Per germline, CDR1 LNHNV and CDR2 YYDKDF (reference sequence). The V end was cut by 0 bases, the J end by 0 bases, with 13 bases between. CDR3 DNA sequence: TGTGCCACCAGCAGAGATGTAAGGCCCACTAGCACAGATACGCAGTATTTT. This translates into CATSRDVRPTSTDTQYF.